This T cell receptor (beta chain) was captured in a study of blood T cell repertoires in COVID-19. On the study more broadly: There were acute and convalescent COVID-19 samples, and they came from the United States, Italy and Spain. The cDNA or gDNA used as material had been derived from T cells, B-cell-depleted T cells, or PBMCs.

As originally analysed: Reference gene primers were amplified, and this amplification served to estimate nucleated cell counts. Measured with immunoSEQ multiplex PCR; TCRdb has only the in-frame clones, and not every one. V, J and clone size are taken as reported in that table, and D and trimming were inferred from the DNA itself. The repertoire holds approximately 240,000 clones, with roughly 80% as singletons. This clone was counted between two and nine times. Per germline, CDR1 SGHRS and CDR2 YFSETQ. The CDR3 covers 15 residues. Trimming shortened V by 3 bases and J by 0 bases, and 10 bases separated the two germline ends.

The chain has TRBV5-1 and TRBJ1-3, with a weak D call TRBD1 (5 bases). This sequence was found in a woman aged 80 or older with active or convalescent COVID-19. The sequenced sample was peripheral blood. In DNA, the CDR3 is TGCGCCAGCAGCTGGGGGGATAACTCTGGAAACACCATATATTTT. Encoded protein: CASSWGDNSGNTIYF.